This T cell receptor beta chain comes out of a study of CD8+ T cells in alopecia areata. TCR sequencing used cDNA made by reverse transcription of extracted RNA. Repertoires were generated with immunoSEQ multiplex PCR, while TCRdb's copy carries only in-frame clones and drops some. The data contain approximately 280,000 clones, 58% of them singletons. Study-wide results and caveats: Amid tofacitinib therapy, many expanded lesional clones stayed present in scalp and blood. Mice showed clearer TCR sharing than patients did, a gap that was possibly HLA-related. Relative to normal scalp, lesional scalp, especially alopecia totalis/universalis, showed higher clonality.

This clone was seen a few times. Its antigen is currently unknown. The treatment was: oral pan-JAK inhibitor, 5-10 mg twice daily. Researchers gathered lesional scalp punch biopsies and peripheral blood from patients with alopecia areata. The sequencing here drew on CD4+ T cells sorted from blood, taken at week 24, from a patient treated with tofacitinib. The receptor's source is a human donor with alopecia areata.

The CDR3 coding sequence is TGTGCCACCAGCAGTTACTCTAGGGCCGAGCAGTACTTC. Translated, it gives CATSSYSRAEQYF. The chain joins TRBV15 to TRBJ2-7, with D unresolved. CDR3 length: 13 amino acids. Germline V gives CDR1 LNHNV, CDR2 YYDKDF (reference sequence). V shed 3 bases and J shed 6 bases, with 12 bases lying between them.